This T cell receptor (beta chain) was observed in a study of cytomegalovirus exposure and HLA in healthy donors. Use of 60 Vbeta and 13 Jbeta primers characterized the PCR. Assay used: immunoSEQ multiplex PCR; TCRdb lists only in-frame clones, some missing. The sample holds some 65,000 clones, around four fifths seen once. The V gene lost 2 bases and the J gene lost 7 bases, with 9 bases spanning the gap. Per germline, CDR1 SGHVS and CDR2 FNYEAQ. The CDR3 loop spans 14 amino acids. This clone occurred a few times. The antigen is undetermined. Whole-study findings and limits: The authors considered a cluster of highly shared sequence variants likely to be a sequencing artifact.

Sequenced: PBMCs. The origin of this receptor is a girl aged 10 to 17 in good health and CMV-seropositive. The chain combines TRBV7-6 with TRBJ1-6; TRBD1 is a possible D gene (5 bases). The CDR3 region has the DNA TGTGCCAGCAGCTTAAATCGGGGGAATTCACCCCTCCACTTT. This translates into CASSLNRGNSPLHF.